The T cell receptor beta chain described here comes from a study of shared clonotypes between healthy human individuals. Study-level points and caveats: Relative to memory subsets, naive subsets generally showed larger estimated richness.

Worth noting for this clone: Its specificity is not known.

There are 16 residues in the CDR3. CDR1 and CDR2 from the germline V gene are SGHRS and YFSETQ. J gave up 5 bases and V 2 bases, and 6 bases lay outside the gene matches. On sorted subsets, replicate PCRs used approximately 200 ng DNA, or 31,000 or so T cell genomes. The assay was immunoSEQ multiplex PCR, and TCRdb's table has in-frame clones only and misses some. Seen here are a few million clones, more than 80% observed once, and the top ten hold 0.39%. This chain joins TRBV5-1 and TRBJ2-1, with 11 bases fitting TRBD1. The clonotype was recovered from a man between 18 and 35 years old in good health. Some clones in this sample may be carry-over from other donors' samples. The sequencing input was naive CD4+ T cells from PBMCs. Specified subset: CD45RA+ positively selected. The CDR3 spells CASSLFGTGGNNEQFF. The CDR3 DNA sequence: TGCGCCAGCAGCTTATTCGGGACAGGGGGAAACAATGAGCAGTTCTTC.